These T cell receptor beta chains were read from a single sample in a study of beta chain features in type 1 diabetes. Produced via immunoSEQ multiplex PCR; TCRdb's table is partial and in-frame only. The repertoire has roughly 290,000 clones, 15% of them found once; the top ten carry roughly 0.015%. The specimen sequenced was naive CD4+ T cells from blood. The receptors shown here come from a man aged 18-30 years with type 1 diabetes. CDR3s include the opening cysteine and the closing phenylalanine or tryptophan. The D gene is left open where the match is weak. Some rows mark clone size as missing; the rest say once, few, many or name a class of expanded clone.

abundance,v_gene,d_gene,j_gene,CDR3nt,CDR3aa
few,TRBV10-3,NA,TRBJ2-3,TGTGCCATCAGTTCAGGTGTGGGCACAGATACGCAGTATTTT,CAISSGVGTDTQYF
NA,TRBV7-9,NA,TRBJ2-7,TGTGCCAGCAGCTTACCGGGGAGGTACGAGCAGTACTTC,CASSLPGRYEQYF
many,TRBV14,NA,TRBJ2-1,TGTGCCAGCAGCCAAATGACAGTCCAGTTCTTC,CASSQMTVQFF
NA,TRBV18,TRBD1,TRBJ1-2,TGTGCCAGCTCACCACCTTTCGGACAGGGGGAAAACTATGGCTACACCTTC,CASSPPFGQGENYGYTF
NA,TRBV11-2,NA,TRBJ1-1,TGTGCCAGCAGCTTAGGACGGGATGAAGCTTTCTTT,CASSLGRDEAFF
few,TRBV7-8,NA,TRBJ2-1,TGTGCCAGCAGCTTAGTGGTCGGGGTCAATGAGCAGTTCTTC,CASSLVVGVNEQFF
few,TRBV11-2,NA,TRBJ2-3,TGTGCCAGCAGCCTGATGACTGTCACAGATACGCAGTATTTT,CASSLMTVTDTQYF
NA,TRBV5-1,TRBD2,TRBJ2-3,TGCGCCAGCAGCTTTTCGGGAGGTGGAGATACGCAGTATTTT,CASSFSGGGDTQYF
NA,TRBV5-1,NA,TRBJ2-7,TGCGCCAGCAGCTTGGTGCAGGGAAACGAGCAGTACTTC,CASSLVQGNEQYF
NA,TRBV30,TRBD1,TRBJ1-5,TGTGCCTGGAGGTCCGGGACAGCGATAAATCAGCCCCAGCATTTT,CAWRSGTAINQPQHF
few,TRBV6-6,TRBD1,TRBJ1-5,TGTGCCAGCAGCTCCCTCAGGGGGGATCAGCCCCAGCATTTT,CASSSLRGDQPQHF
NA,TRBV19,NA,TRBJ2-3,TGTGCCAGTAGTATAACAGGGAACACAGATACGCAGTATTTT,CASSITGNTDTQYF
NA,TRBV27,NA,TRBJ1-2,TGTGCCAGCAGTTTATTCCAGGGCGGTGGCTACACCTTC,CASSLFQGGGYTF
few,TRBV30,TRBD2,TRBJ2-3,TGTGCCTGGAAGTTCCTAGCGGGGTACACAGATACGCAGTATTTT,CAWKFLAGYTDTQYF
few,TRBV5-1,NA,TRBJ1-2,TGCGCCAGCAGCGTAATACCTAACGACAGGTACACCTTC,CASSVIPNDRYTF
few,TRBV4-3,NA,TRBJ2-3,TGCGCCAGCAGCCAAGATAGGGCGAGGGGGTGGTCCACAGATACGCAGTATTTT,CASSQDRARGWSTDTQYF
NA,TRBV6-6,TRBD1,TRBJ1-1,TGTGCCAGCAGTGTCGCCAGGGGGACTGAAGCTTTCTTT,CASSVARGTEAFF
few,TRBV5-6,NA,TRBJ2-3,TGTGCCAGCAGCTTGGAACTAGCTGGCACAGATACGCAGTATTTT,CASSLELAGTDTQYF
NA,TRBV11-2,TRBD2,TRBJ2-7,TGTGCCAGCAGCCTATGGACTAGCGGGGGGGGTGAGCAGTACTTC,CASSLWTSGGGEQYF
NA,TRBV2,NA,TRBJ2-5,TGTGCCAGCATTCGGACTGGCCGGAAGGAGACCCAGTACTTC,CASIRTGRKETQYF
few,TRBV7-8,TRBD2,TRBJ2-3,TGTGCCAGCAGGCTAGCGGGAGACACAGATACGCAGTATTTT,CASRLAGDTDTQYF
NA,TRBV6-5,NA,TRBJ1-1,TGTGCCAGCAGTTACGTAGAGGGCCTCCTCACTGAAGCTTTCTTT,CASSYVEGLLTEAFF
NA,TRBV29-1,TRBD1,TRBJ2-1,TGCAGCGTTGGAGGGGACAGACCTAATGAGCAGTTCTTC,CSVGGDRPNEQFF
few,TRBV11-2,NA,TRBJ2-2,TGTGCCAGCAGCTTCCATATGCGGAGGGGGAACACCGGGGAGCTGTTTTTT,CASSFHMRRGNTGELFF
few,TRBV18,NA,TRBJ2-4,TGTGCCAGCTCACCAGGAGGGTCGAAAAACATTCAGTACTTC,CASSPGGSKNIQYF
NA,TRBV18,NA,TRBJ2-7,TGTGCCAGCTCACCAGAGGACACAGGTCGGGAGCAGTACTTC,CASSPEDTGREQYF
NA,TRBV27,NA,TRBJ2-3,TGTGCCAGCAGACTAGGTATTCGGGAGATAGATACGCAGTATTTT,CASRLGIREIDTQYF
NA,TRBV25-1,TRBD2,TRBJ2-7,TGTGCCAGCAGTGATCTCTTGGCGGGGGGGGCGAGCGAGCAGTACTTC,CASSDLLAGGASEQYF
few,TRBV20-1,NA,TRBJ2-3,TGCAGTGCTAGCTTAGATACGCAGTATTTT,CSASLDTQYF
NA,TRBV5-4,TRBD1,TRBJ2-1,TGTGCCAGCAGCTTGGTCGGATTACAGGGGTTGTACAATGAGCAGTTCTTC,CASSLVGLQGLYNEQFF
few,TRBV2,NA,TRBJ1-1,TGTGCCACCGACAAGCCAAGTGAAGCTTTCTTT,CATDKPSEAFF
few,TRBV4-1,TRBD1,TRBJ2-4,TGCGCCAGCAGCCAACCTTGGACAGGGTCAGCCAAAAACATTCAGTACTTC,CASSQPWTGSAKNIQYF
NA,TRBV7-9,NA,TRBJ2-7,TGTGCCAGCAGCCGCGGGACAGTGACCTACGAGCAGTACTTC,CASSRGTVTYEQYF
few,TRBV30,TRBD1,TRBJ1-2,TGTGCCTGGAGTCGATCCCGAACGGGACAGGGGACAGATGGCTACACCTTC,CAWSRSRTGQGTDGYTF
NA,TRBV18,NA,TRBJ2-5,TGTGCCAGCTCGCTACAAGAGACCCAGTACTTC,CASSLQETQYF
few,TRBV4-3,NA,TRBJ1-3,TGCGCCAGCAGCCAAGGGGGCGCATCTGGAAACACCATATATTTT,CASSQGGASGNTIYF
NA,TRBV4-3,NA,TRBJ1-2,TGCGCCAGCAGCCAAAGACAGGCTGGCAACTATGGCTACACCTTC,CASSQRQAGNYGYTF
few,TRBV2,NA,TRBJ1-5,TGTGCCAGCAGTGGGAGGAATCAGCCCCAGCATTTT,CASSGRNQPQHF
few,TRBV5-1,NA,TRBJ2-2,TGCGCCAGCAGCTTGTCAGGGCAAAACACCGGGGAGCTGTTTTTT,CASSLSGQNTGELFF
few,TRBV18,TRBD1,TRBJ2-2,TGTGCCAGCTCACCAACCGGGACAGTGAACACCGGGGAGCTGTTTTTT,CASSPTGTVNTGELFF
NA,TRBV4-2,NA,TRBJ1-1,TGTGCCAGCAGCCATACAGGACCTGAAGCTTTCTTT,CASSHTGPEAFF
few,TRBV7-9,TRBD2,TRBJ2-3,TGTGCCAGCAGCTTGTCCGGCGGGGGGGGAGATACGCAGTATTTT,CASSLSGGGGDTQYF